Listed here are 24 T cell receptor beta chains from one sample, sequenced in a study of blood T cell repertoires in COVID-19. Profiled with immunoSEQ multiplex PCR; TCRdb holds only in-frame clones, not every one. This sample has 200,000 to 250,000 clones, with approximately 84% found just once. Sequencing input: peripheral blood. These receptors originate from a woman between 25 and 40 years old who had recovered from COVID-19.

About this clone itself: This sample also contains other DNA sequences that code for the same CDR3. The rearrangement links TRBV28 to TRBJ1-1; D remains unclear. Trimming removed 3 bases from V and 0 bases from J, with 5 bases in between. The CDR3 has 13 residues. CDR1 is MDHEN, CDR2 SYDVKM, per germline. Here the CDR3 DNA reads TGTGCCAGCAGTTTTAGTCTGAACACTGAAGCTTTCTTT. Its translation: CASSFSLNTEAFF.

CDR3 residues: CASRDRAYGYTF. The CDR3 DNA sequence: TGTGCCAGTAGGGACAGGGCCTATGGCTACACCTTC. The chain couples TRBV19 to TRBJ1-2; 8 nucleotides align to TRBD1. The V gene's germline CDR1 is LNHDA and CDR2 SQIVND (reference sequence). The CDR3 has 12 residues. Trimming took 6 bases from V and 4 from J; bases not matched to a gene: 1.

The chain links TRBV29-1 to TRBJ1-1; D perhaps matches TRBD1 (5 bases). CDR3 length equals 13 residues. Germline CDR1 and CDR2: SQVTM and ANQGSEA. The V end was cut by 6 bases, the J end by 1 base, with 12 bases between. The CDR3 sequence is CSVTLGGNTEAFF. For the CDR3, the DNA is TGCAGCGTGACCCTGGGGGGGAACACTGAAGCTTTCTTT.

This rearrangement joins TRBV9 to TRBJ1-1; 8 bases align to TRBD1. The CDR3 covers 12 residues. V shed 4 bases and J 7 bases; nucleotides not matched to a gene: 3. Looked up from germline, CDR1 is SGDLS and CDR2 is YYNGEE. CDR3 coding DNA: TGTGCCAGCAGCATTGACAGGGGTGAAGCTTTCTTT. Translated, it gives CASSIDRGEAFF.

CDR3 sequence reads: CASQNGVGGTEAFF. DNA of the CDR3: TGCGCCTCTCAAAACGGGGTCGGAGGCACTGAAGCTTTCTTT. The V and J genes are TRBV5-1 and TRBJ1-1; D is uncertain. The CDR3 has 14 residues. Germline lookup yields CDR1 SGHRS and CDR2 YFSETQ. V was trimmed by 10 bases and J by 4 bases, leaving 20 bases between them.

This clone was recorded once. This chain links TRBV5-4 with TRBJ2-7; the match to TRBD2 covers 8 bases. CDR3 length equals 14 residues. The V gene's germline CDR1 is SGHNT and CDR2 YYREEE (reference sequence). Unmatched junction bases numbered 8, after V lost 4 bases and J lost 5 bases. For the CDR3, the DNA is TGTGCCAGCAGCATACCGGGACTAGTAAACGAGCAGTACTTC. It encodes CASSIPGLVNEQYF.

In nucleotides, the CDR3 is TGTGCCAGCAGCCTTAGCGGGAAGATGGGAGAGACCCAGTACTTC. Encoded protein: CASSLSGKMGETQYF. J is TRBJ2-5 and V is TRBV27, with 8 bases identical to TRBD2. The germline CDR1 and CDR2 sequences are MNHEY and SMNVEV (reference sequence). The V and J ends lost 6 bases and 4 bases, in that order; junction bases with no gene match: 10. CDR3 size: 15 residues.

This chain connects TRBV19 to TRBJ1-1, with D possibly being TRBD1 (6 bases). The germline V and J ends were trimmed by 8 bases and 4 bases, with 14 bases remaining between them. CDR1 is LNHDA and CDR2 is SQIVND in the germline V gene (reference sequence). The CDR3 is 13 amino acids. CDR3 bases: TGTGCCAGTGGAACAGGGTTGGCCACTGAAGCTTTCTTT. Its protein product is CASGTGLATEAFF.

The J gene is TRBJ1-2, the V gene TRBV4-1; 8 positions agree with TRBD1. The CDR3 is made up of 14 amino acids. Germline CDR1 MGHRA, CDR2 YSYEKL. With V trimmed by 3 bases and J by 7 bases, 7 bases remained unmatched. The DNA for the CDR3 is TGCGCCAGCAGCCAGGGGACAGGTACTTCTGGCTACACCTTC. It encodes CASSQGTGTSGYTF.

The chain recombines TRBV7-6 with TRBJ1-5; D might be TRBD1 (5 bases). Germline assignment: CDR1 SGHVS and CDR2 FNYEAQ. Trimming took 5 bases from V and 0 from J, leaving 8 bases between them. The CDR3 has 14 residues. The CDR3 coding sequence is TGTGCCAGCAGCCTACAGGATAGCAATCAGCCCCAGCATTTT. Its protein is CASSLQDSNQPQHF.

The chain employs TRBV28 and TRBJ2-7; 8 nucleotides match TRBD1. Germline lookup yields CDR1 MDHEN and CDR2 SYDVKM. The CDR3 runs to 16 residues. With 5 bases clipped from V and 1 base from J, the junction kept 10 bases outside the gene matches. In DNA form, the CDR3 reads TGTGCCAGCAGTCTCTCCGGGACAGGCCTATCCTACGAGCAGTACTTC. This codes for CASSLSGTGLSYEQYF.

The chain has TRBV28 and TRBJ2-7; TRBD2 aligns across 10 bases. The length of the CDR3 is 14 residues. Germline V CDR1 and CDR2: MDHEN, SYDVKM. Trimming removed 8 bases from V and 3 bases from J; junction bases left unmatched: 7. The CDR3 nucleotides read TGTGCCAGCGCGATACTAGCGGGACACTACGAGCAGTACTTC. Protein product: CASAILAGHYEQYF. The full variable domain, rest sourced from reference TRBV28 and TRBJ2-7, is DVKVTQSSRYLVKRTGEKVFLECVQDMDHENMFWYRQDPGLGLRLIYFSYDVKMKEKGDIPEGYSVSREKKERFSLILESASTNQTSMYLCASAILAGHYEQYFGPGTRLTVT.

V usage is TRBV21-1 and J usage is TRBJ2-5; the D call in the table, TRBD2, was not verified against the DNA. TRBV21-1 is listed as a pseudogene. CDR3 length equals 19 residues. CDR3: CASSSPGGPSNAFQETQYF. CDR3 nucleotide sequence: TGTGCCAGCAGTAGTCCCGGAGGGCCGAGTAACGCGTTCCAAGAGACCCAGTACTTC.

This clone was seen a few times. The V gene is TRBV7-9, the J gene TRBJ2-7, with 9 bases lining up with TRBD2. This CDR3 contains 16 residues. Germline values: CDR1 SEHNR, CDR2 FQNEAQ (reference sequence). V dropped 2 bases and J dropped 1; count of bases not matched to a gene: 6. This CDR3 is CASSLLSGRSSYEQYF. The CDR3 nucleotides are TGTGCCAGCAGCTTATTAAGCGGGAGGTCGTCCTACGAGCAGTACTTC.

V gene TRBV5-5 combines with J gene TRBJ1-1; TRBD1 agrees at 9 bases. V lost 0 bases to trimming and J lost 6 bases; unmatched junction nucleotides: 6. Germline V gene data show CDR1 as SGHKS and CDR2 as YYEKEE (reference sequence). The CDR3 is 15 residues long. The CDR3 is CASSLAGTGSPEAFF. The CDR3 nucleotides are TGTGCCAGCAGCTTGGCCGGGACAGGGAGCCCTGAAGCTTTCTTT.

The V and J genes are TRBV24-1 and TRBJ2-7, with D possibly TRBD2 on 5 matching bases. With 5 bases removed from V and 3 bases from J, the gap between germline ends came to 13 bases. Germline CDR1 reads KGHDR; CDR2 reads SFDVKD. The CDR3 sequence is 14 residues long. CDR3 amino acids: CATSAADGDYEQYF. CDR3 coding DNA: TGTGCCACCAGTGCCGCGGACGGGGACTACGAGCAGTACTTC.

The chain couples TRBV6-5 to TRBJ2-7, with 9 nucleotides matching TRBD2. CDR3 length: 14 residues. Per germline, CDR1 MNHEY and CDR2 SVGAGI. V shed 5 bases and J 5 bases; nucleotides not matched to a gene: 7. CDR3 protein: CASSNGGTSHEQYF. CDR3 bases: TGTGCCAGCAGTAACGGTGGGACTAGCCACGAGCAGTACTTC.

This chain connects TRBV11-1 to TRBJ2-3; no clear D gene. Germline values: CDR1 SGHAT, CDR2 FQDESV (reference sequence). The V gene lost 4 bases and the J gene lost 0 bases, with 5 bases spanning the gap. The CDR3 is made up of 13 amino acids. CDR3 bases: TGTGCCAGCAGCTCCTTTAGCACAGATACGCAGTATTTT. It codes for CASSSFSTDTQYF.

This chain joins TRBV7-3 and TRBJ2-2; the D is unclear. V lost 2 bases to trimming and J lost 5 bases, with 9 bases between them. Per the germline V gene, CDR1 is SGHTA and CDR2 is FQGTGA. This CDR3 has 14 residues. CDR3 DNA: TGTGCCAGCAGCTTAGGGTCTAGAACCGGGGAGCTGTTTTTT. Encoded protein: CASSLGSRTGELFF.

The chain is built from TRBV5-6 and TRBJ2-7; TRBD2 is a possible D gene (6 bases). The germline CDR1 and CDR2 sequences are SGHDT and YYEEEE. V shed 4 bases and J shed 3 bases, with 14 bases lying between them. The CDR3 covers 14 residues. The CDR3 spells CASSLGIADYEQYF. CDR3 nucleotide sequence: TGTGCCAGCAGCCTGGGGATAGCGGACTACGAGCAGTACTTC.

This clone has just one count. The chain has TRBV6-1 and TRBJ1-6, with unresolved D. Germline V gene sequence: CDR1 MNHNS, CDR2 SASEGT. The V gene lost 0 bases and the J gene lost 10 bases, with 13 bases spanning the gap. The CDR3 is 15 amino acids. The CDR3 sequence is CASSEAPGVVSPLHF. The CDR3 DNA is TGTGCCAGCAGTGAAGCCCCAGGTGTTGTATCACCCCTCCACTTT.

In this sample, this clone turned up a few times. V gene TRBV4-1 combines with J gene TRBJ2-7, with 11 nucleotides matching TRBD2. Trimming at V came to 3 bases and at J to 3 bases, leaving 7 bases not matched to a gene. Germline CDR1 and CDR2: MGHRA and YSYEKL. The CDR3 totals 16 residues. CDR3 sequence (DNA): TGCGCCAGCAGCCAGGAAAGACTAGCGGGGATCTACGAGCAGTACTTC. Translated, it gives CASSQERLAGIYEQYF.

The genes are TRBV28 and TRBJ2-2; 12 nucleotides agree with TRBD1. The trim removed 3 bases at V and 6 bases at J, leaving 5 bases unmatched. Germline CDR1 and CDR2: MDHEN and SYDVKM. There are 16 residues in the CDR3. DNA for the CDR3: TGTGCCAGCAGTTTTCCGGGACAGGGGGCCGCCGGGGAGCTGTTTTTT. It codes for CASSFPGQGAAGELFF. Using reference TRBV28 and TRBJ2-2 for the parts outside the CDR3, the full variable domain is DVKVTQSSRYLVKRTGEKVFLECVQDMDHENMFWYRQDPGLGLRLIYFSYDVKMKEKGDIPEGYSVSREKKERFSLILESASTNQTSMYLCASSFPGQGAAGELFFGEGSRLTVL.

This clone was counted a single time. The chain combines TRBV7-3 with TRBJ2-3; D is unresolved. The CDR3 has 17 residues. Germline CDR1 reads SGHTA; CDR2 reads FQGTGA. The germline V and J ends were trimmed by 5 bases and 3 bases, with 21 bases remaining between them. The CDR3 nucleotides are TGTGCCAGCAGCCTCACTCCCCCGAGCGTCGGGACAGATACGCAGTATTTT. Its protein is CASSLTPPSVGTDTQYF.